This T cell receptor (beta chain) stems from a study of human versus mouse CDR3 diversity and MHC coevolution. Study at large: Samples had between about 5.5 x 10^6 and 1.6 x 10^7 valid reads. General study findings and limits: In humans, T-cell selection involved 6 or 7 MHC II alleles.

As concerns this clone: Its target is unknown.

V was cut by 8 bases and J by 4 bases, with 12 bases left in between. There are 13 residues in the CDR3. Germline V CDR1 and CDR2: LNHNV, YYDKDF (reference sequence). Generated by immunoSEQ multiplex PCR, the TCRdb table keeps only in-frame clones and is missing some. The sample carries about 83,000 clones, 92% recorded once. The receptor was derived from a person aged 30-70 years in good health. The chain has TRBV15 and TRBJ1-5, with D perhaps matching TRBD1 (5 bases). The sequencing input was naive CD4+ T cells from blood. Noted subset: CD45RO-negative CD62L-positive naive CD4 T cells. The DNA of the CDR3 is TGTGCCACCGCGAAGGAGGGGAATCAGCCCCAGCATTTT. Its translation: CATAKEGNQPQHF.